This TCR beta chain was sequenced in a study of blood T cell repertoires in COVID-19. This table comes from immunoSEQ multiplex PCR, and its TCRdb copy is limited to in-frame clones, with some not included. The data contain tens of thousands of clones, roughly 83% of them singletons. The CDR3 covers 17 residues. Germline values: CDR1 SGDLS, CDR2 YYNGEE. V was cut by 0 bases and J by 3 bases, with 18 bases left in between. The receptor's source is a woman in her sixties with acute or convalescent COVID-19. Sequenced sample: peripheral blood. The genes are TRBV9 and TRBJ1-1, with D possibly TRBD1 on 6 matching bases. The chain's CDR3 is CASSVGLLGALDTEAFF. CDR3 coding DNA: TGTGCCAGCAGCGTAGGACTCTTGGGGGCTTTGGACACTGAAGCTTTCTTT. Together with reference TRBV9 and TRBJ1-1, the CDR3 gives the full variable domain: DSGVTQTPKHLITATGQRVTLRCSPRSGDLSVYWYQQSLDQGLQFLIQYYNGEERAKGNILERFSAQQFPDLHSELNLSSLELGDSALYFCASSVGLLGALDTEAFFGQGTRLTVV.